A selection of T cell receptor beta chains follows, all from one sample in a study of OX40 agonist ivuxolimab in advanced cancers. Only in-frame clones appear in the TCRdb table, and some are missing; sequencing was by immunoSEQ multiplex PCR. The table has 50,000 to 65,000 clones, 81% seen once. Sequences were derived from CD4+ or CD8+ T cells sorted from blood, sampled in a trial of the OX40 agonist ivuxolimab. The origin of the receptors is an adult with an advanced solid tumor such as melanoma, head and neck, liver or kidney cancer. The CDR3 runs from the conserved cysteine through the conserved F or W. D genes are given only for firm matches. Only some rows state a clone size, as once, few, many or a class for expanded clones.

v_call	clone_size	j_call	d_call	cdr3_aa	cdr3_nt
TRBV2	NA	TRBJ1-2	TRBD1	CASSEDRGNYGYTF	TGTGCCAGCAGTGAAGACAGGGGAAACTATGGCTACACCTTC
TRBV28	once	TRBJ1-3	NA	CASSLSGLTGNTIYF	TGTGCCAGCAGTCTAAGCGGGTTAACTGGAAACACCATATATTTT
TRBV4-1	few	TRBJ2-2	NA	CASSQDTSNTGELFF	TGCGCCAGCAGCCAAGATACTTCTAACACCGGGGAGCTGTTTTTT
TRBV5-1	few	TRBJ2-7	NA	CASSLLSHSYEQYF	TGCGCCAGCAGCTTGTTGAGCCACTCCTACGAGCAGTACTTC
TRBV6-6	few	TRBJ2-7	NA	CASSYSVPHEQYF	TGTGCCAGCAGTTACTCTGTTCCCCACGAGCAGTACTTC
TRBV5-8	NA	TRBJ1-2	NA	CASSLGPYGYTF	TGTGCCAGCAGCTTGGGTCCTTATGGCTACACCTTC
TRBV20-1	NA	TRBJ1-2	NA	CSAAGSYGYTF	TGCAGTGCCGCAGGGTCCTATGGCTACACCTTC
TRBV30	NA	TRBJ2-1	NA	CAWSVMVQEQFF	TGTGCCTGGAGTGTAATGGTCCAGGAGCAGTTCTTC
TRBV5-1	medium-sized	TRBJ2-1	NA	CASSPGADHEQFF	TGCGCCAGCAGCCCGGGGGCGGACCATGAGCAGTTCTTC
TRBV7-8	NA	TRBJ1-1	NA	CASSSDGQLGTEAFF	TGTGCCAGCAGCTCAGATGGGCAGCTGGGGACTGAAGCTTTCTTT
TRBV4-2	NA	TRBJ2-7	NA	CASSKDSGDLEQYF	TGTGCCAGCAGCAAAGATTCGGGGGATCTCGAGCAGTACTTC
TRBV18	NA	TRBJ1-1	TRBD1	CASSPIRTGALNTEAFF	TGTGCCAGCTCACCGATCCGGACAGGGGCCTTGAACACTGAAGCTTTCTTT
TRBV29-1	NA	TRBJ1-2	NA	CSVEEGGYTF	TGCAGCGTTGAGGAGGGTGGCTACACCTTC
TRBV30	NA	TRBJ1-1	NA	CAWSGGGGATEAFF	TGTGCCTGGAGTGGTGGGGGGGGAGCGACTGAAGCTTTCTTT
TRBV19	NA	TRBJ1-3	NA	CASSTRTSEDTIYF	TGTGCCAGTAGTACTCGGACAAGTGAAGACACCATATATTTT
TRBV19	NA	TRBJ1-6	NA	CAPSLREGKGFSSPLHF	TGTGCCCCCTCTCTTAGGGAGGGGAAGGGCTTTAGCTCACCCCTCCACTTT
TRBV6-4	NA	TRBJ2-2	TRBD2	CASSVGLAGAHTGELFF	TGTGCCAGCAGTGTGGGACTAGCGGGGGCCCACACCGGGGAGCTGTTTTTT
TRBV5-4	NA	TRBJ2-7	NA	CASSLDGRTYEQYF	TGTGCCAGCAGCTTGGATGGCAGAACCTACGAGCAGTACTTC
TRBV7-2	NA	TRBJ1-5	NA	CASSLDGIGPQHF	TGTGCCAGCAGCTTAGACGGAATAGGGCCCCAGCATTTT
TRBV7-2	NA	TRBJ2-5	NA	CASSLGGTYQETQYF	TGTGCCAGCAGCCTTGGGGGGACCTACCAAGAGACCCAGTACTTC
TRBV9	NA	TRBJ2-5	NA	CASSVGITGSGTQYF	TGTGCCAGCAGCGTAGGCATAACAGGGTCGGGGACCCAGTACTTC
TRBV7-9	NA	TRBJ2-5	TRBD1	CASSLGDRATETQYF	TGTGCCAGCAGCTTAGGGGACAGGGCCACGGAGACCCAGTACTTC
TRBV5-4	NA	TRBJ2-5	TRBD1	CASSSQGRWETQYF	TGTGCCAGCAGCTCACAGGGGAGATGGGAGACCCAGTACTTC
TRBV5-6	NA	TRBJ1-1	NA	CASSLGGLLNTEAFF	TGTGCCAGCAGCTTAGGGGGACTTTTGAACACTGAAGCTTTCTTT
TRBV12-5	once	TRBJ2-3	TRBD1	CASGKGQGADTQYF	TGTGCTAGTGGTAAGGGACAGGGCGCAGATACGCAGTATTTT
TRBV6-5	NA	TRBJ1-1	NA	CASRIRDMNTEAFF	TGTGCCAGCAGGATAAGGGATATGAACACTGAAGCTTTCTTT
TRBV11-2	NA	TRBJ2-1	NA	CASSLEAGNNEQFF	TGTGCCAGCAGCTTAGAGGCAGGGAACAATGAGCAGTTCTTC
TRBV6-5	NA	TRBJ1-5	NA	CASNQYRDSNQPQHF	TGTGCCAGCAATCAGTACAGGGATAGCAATCAGCCCCAGCATTTT
TRBV9	NA	TRBJ2-7	NA	CASSVDPNGSGEQYF	TGTGCCAGCAGCGTAGATCCAAACGGGTCGGGCGAGCAGTACTTC
TRBV5-6	NA	TRBJ1-2	NA	CASSSLDAVGYTF	TGTGCCAGCAGCTCCCTAGACGCGGTTGGCTACACCTTC
TRBV6-1	many	TRBJ2-2	NA	CASIRGEPTGELFF	TGTGCCAGCATACGGGGCGAGCCCACCGGGGAGCTGTTTTTT
TRBV9	NA	TRBJ1-3	NA	CASSPRWGAGGNTIYF	TGTGCCAGCAGCCCCCGGTGGGGGGCGGGTGGAAACACCATATATTTT
TRBV19	once	TRBJ2-2	NA	CASSGAITGELFF	TGTGCCAGTAGTGGGGCAATCACCGGGGAGCTGTTTTTT
TRBV7-2	NA	TRBJ2-7	NA	CASSHRTIYEQYF	TGTGCCAGCAGCCACAGGACTATCTACGAGCAGTACTTC
TRBV6-1	NA	TRBJ1-1	NA	CASSEASFRWEAFF	TGTGCCAGCAGTGAAGCGAGCTTTCGGTGGGAAGCTTTCTTT
TRBV28	NA	TRBJ1-2	NA	CASSLGAGVGYTF	TGTGCCAGCAGTTTAGGGGCAGGGGTAGGCTACACCTTC
TRBV7-2	NA	TRBJ1-1	TRBD1	CASSLHRGSEAFF	TGTGCCAGCAGCTTACACAGGGGATCTGAAGCTTTCTTT
TRBV7-9	NA	TRBJ2-7	TRBD2	CASSFERGTYEQYF	TGTGCCAGCAGCTTCGAGCGGGGGACCTACGAGCAGTACTTC
TRBV5-1	NA	TRBJ1-3	NA	CASSLDPNSSGNTIYF	TGCGCCAGCAGCTTGGATCCGAACAGCTCTGGAAACACCATATATTTT
TRBV7-3	NA	TRBJ2-1	TRBD1	CASSSDRGSYNEQFF	TGTGCCAGCAGCTCGGACAGGGGTTCCTACAATGAGCAGTTCTTC
TRBV6-4	NA	TRBJ1-1	NA	CASSVWSNTEAFF	TGTGCCAGCAGTGTTTGGAGTAACACTGAAGCTTTCTTT
TRBV6-1	NA	TRBJ1-3	NA	CASSGSGNTIYF	TGTGCCAGCAGCGGTTCTGGAAACACCATATATTTT
TRBV6-1	NA	TRBJ1-3	NA	CASSDLTASGNTIYF	TGTGCCAGCAGTGATCTTACAGCCTCTGGAAACACCATATATTTT
TRBV6-5	NA	TRBJ2-2	NA	CASRSTQNTGELFF	TGTGCCAGCAGATCCACACAAAACACCGGGGAGCTGTTTTTT
TRBV5-1	NA	TRBJ1-3	NA	CASSPGRPGNTIYF	TGCGCCAGCAGCCCTGGAAGGCCTGGAAACACCATATATTTT
TRBV19	once	TRBJ1-5	NA	CASRTTGWGNQPQHF	TGTGCCAGTAGGACGACAGGTTGGGGCAATCAGCCCCAGCATTTT
TRBV7-9	NA	TRBJ1-2	TRBD1	CATAATGGYGYTF	TGTGCTACAGCCGCAACAGGGGGATATGGCTACACCTTC
TRBV30	once	TRBJ1-5	NA	CAWSVVGSNQPQHF	TGTGCCTGGAGTGTAGTTGGTAGCAATCAGCCCCAGCATTTT